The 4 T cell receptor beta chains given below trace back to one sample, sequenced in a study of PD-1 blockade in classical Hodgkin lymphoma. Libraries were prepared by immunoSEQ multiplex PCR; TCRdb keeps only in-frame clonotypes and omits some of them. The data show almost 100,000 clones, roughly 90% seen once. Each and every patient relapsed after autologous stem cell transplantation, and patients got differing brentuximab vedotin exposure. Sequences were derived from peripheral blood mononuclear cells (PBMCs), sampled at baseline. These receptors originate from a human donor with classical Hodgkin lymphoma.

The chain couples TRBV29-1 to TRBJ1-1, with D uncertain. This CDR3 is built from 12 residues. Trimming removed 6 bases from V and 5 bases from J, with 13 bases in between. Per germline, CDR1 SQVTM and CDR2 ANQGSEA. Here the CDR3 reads CSVEGRGTEAFF. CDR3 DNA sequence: TGCAGCGTGGAGGGTAGAGGGACTGAAGCTTTCTTT.

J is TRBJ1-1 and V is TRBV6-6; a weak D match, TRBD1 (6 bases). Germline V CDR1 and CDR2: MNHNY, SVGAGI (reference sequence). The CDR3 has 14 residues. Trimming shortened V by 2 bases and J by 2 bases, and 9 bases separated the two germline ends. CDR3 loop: CASSYGQRNTEAFF. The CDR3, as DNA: TGTGCCAGCAGTTACGGACAGAGAAACACTGAAGCTTTCTTT.

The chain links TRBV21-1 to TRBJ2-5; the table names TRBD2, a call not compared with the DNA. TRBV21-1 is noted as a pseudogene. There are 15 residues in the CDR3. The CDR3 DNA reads TGTGCCAGCAGCAATCCTAATGGACTCTTGGAGACCCAGTACTTC. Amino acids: CASSNPNGLLETQYF.

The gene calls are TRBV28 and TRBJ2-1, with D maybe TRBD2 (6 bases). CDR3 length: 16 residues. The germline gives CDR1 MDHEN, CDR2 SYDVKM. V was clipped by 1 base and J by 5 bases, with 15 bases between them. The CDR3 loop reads CASSLSGTGENNEQFF. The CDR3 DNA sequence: TGTGCCAGCAGTTTATCCGGGACTGGGGAGAACAATGAGCAGTTCTTC.